This TCR beta chain was captured in a study of CD8 T cells in Susac syndrome. Study-level results: The authors acknowledged that their TCR sequencing and HLA analysis involved a relatively small number of individuals.

V was clipped by 4 bases and J by 3 bases; unmatched bases: 2. CDR3 length: 15 amino acids. Germline V gene sequence: CDR1 LGHDT, CDR2 YNNKEL (reference sequence). Random hexamers were used to reverse transcribe an amount of roughly 0.5 to 1 ug RNA. Coverage of TCR beta CDR3 amplification by immunoSEQ multiplex PCR extended to 54 Vbeta and 13 Jbeta. Via MiXCR, TCRdb re-called the immunoSEQ multiplex PCR reads, giving one row per CDR3 protein. The sample holds roughly 200,000 distinct CDR3 sequences, over 85% seen once. Healthy donors acted as controls, with matching for age and sex. A note on this clonotype: What it binds is not known.

The origin of this receptor is a human donor in good health. The rearrangement uses TRBV3-1 and TRBJ2-7; TRBD2 matches 14 bases. Sequencing input: CD4+ T cells from PBMCs. CDR3 region: CASSPGLAGGYEQYF. In DNA, the CDR3 is TGTGCCAGCAGCCCTGGACTAGCGGGAGGCTACGAGCAGTACTTC.